The 17 T cell receptor beta chains given below trace back to one sample, sequenced in a study of blood T cell repertoires in COVID-19. TCRdb's copy holds only in-frame clones and misses some; the assay was immunoSEQ multiplex PCR. The table records about 220,000 clones, more than 65% of them present only once. Sequencing was carried out using peripheral blood. Every receptor here comes from a woman in her 30s who had recovered from COVID-19.

The chain recombines TRBV11-2 with TRBJ1-1; 7 bases are shared with TRBD1. CDR1 SGHAT and CDR2 FQNNGV come from the germline V gene. V was pared by 7 bases and J by 3 bases, with 2 bases of the junction left unmatched. CDR3 length: 12 residues. In nucleotides, the CDR3 is TGTGCCAGCACCCAGGGGGACACTGAAGCTTTCTTT. Amino acid sequence: CASTQGDTEAFF.

The sample holds a few counts of this clone. This sequence joins TRBV28 and TRBJ2-5, with a weak D call TRBD2 (6 bases). This CDR3 spans 15 amino acids. V lost 7 bases to trimming and J lost 2 bases, with 17 bases between them. CDR1 is MDHEN and CDR2 is SYDVKM in the germline V gene. The DNA of the CDR3 is TGTGCCAGCACCCGCCGCTGGGACTTTCAAGAGACCCAGTACTTC. Translating gives CASTRRWDFQETQYF. Drawing the rest from reference TRBV28 and TRBJ2-5, the complete variable domain is DVKVTQSSRYLVKRTGEKVFLECVQDMDHENMFWYRQDPGLGLRLIYFSYDVKMKEKGDIPEGYSVSREKKERFSLILESASTNQTSMYLCASTRRWDFQETQYFGPGTRLLVL.

In DNA, the CDR3 is TGTGCTAGTGGTTTGGCACATGCAGGGGCGACGAGCAATCAGCCCCAGCATTTT. This codes for CASGLAHAGATSNQPQHF. V is TRBV12-5 and J is TRBJ1-5, with D perhaps matching TRBD1 (6 bases). This CDR3 is built from 18 residues. Germline assignment: CDR1 LGHNT and CDR2 FRNRAP. V was trimmed by 1 base and J by 1 base, leaving 17 bases between them.

The J gene is TRBJ1-1, the V gene TRBV3-1 (or the pseudogene TRBV3-2); possible D gene TRBD1, 5 bases. The CDR3 runs to 13 residues. Trimming removed 1 base at V and 9 bases at J, with 12 bases between. Germline loops: CDR1 LGHDT, CDR2 YNNKEL (reference sequence). CDR3 bases: TGTGCCAGCAGCCAAGCTGAGTCAGGGAAAGCTTTCTTT. Protein sequence: CASSQAESGKAFF.

This chain uses TRBV14 with TRBJ1-1; possible D gene TRBD1, 5 bases. The CDR3 is 15 residues long. Deletions cut 3 bases from V and 1 base from J, with 12 bases between. In germline, CDR1 is SGHDN, CDR2 FVKESK. CDR3 in amino acids: CASSHGAGRNTEAFF. CDR3 coding DNA: TGTGCCAGCAGCCACGGGGCGGGAAGGAACACTGAAGCTTTCTTT. Supplemented by reference TRBV14 and TRBJ1-1, the full variable domain reads EAGVTQFPSHSVIEKGQTVTLRCDPISGHDNLYWYRRVMGKEIKFLLHFVKESKQDESGMPNNRFLAERTGGTYSTLKVQPAELEDSGVYFCASSHGAGRNTEAFFGQGTRLTVV.

In this sample, this clone turned up many times. The chain is built from TRBV10-3 and TRBJ2-7; D gene ambiguous. The CDR3 consists of 11 residues. The germline V gene encodes CDR1 ENHRY and CDR2 SYGVKD. Deletions cut 3 bases from V and 3 bases from J, with 3 bases between. This CDR3 reads CAISEHYEQYF. The CDR3 bases are TGTGCCATCAGTGAACACTACGAGCAGTACTTC.

The rearrangement links TRBV9 to TRBJ1-5; D remains unclear. The V and J ends lost 3 bases and 0 bases respectively, with 4 bases between them. CDR1 is SGDLS and CDR2 is YYNGEE in the germline V gene. The CDR3 length is 13 residues. CDR3 in amino acids: CASSDSSNQPQHF. Written as DNA, the CDR3 is TGTGCCAGCAGCGACAGTAGCAATCAGCCCCAGCATTTT. Together with reference TRBV9 and TRBJ1-5, the CDR3 gives the full variable domain: DSGVTQTPKHLITATGQRVTLRCSPRSGDLSVYWYQQSLDQGLQFLIQYYNGEERAKGNILERFSAQQFPDLHSELNLSSLELGDSALYFCASSDSSNQPQHFGDGTRLSIL.

The CDR3 DNA follows: TGTGCCAGCAGCGTAGGTCGAAACATACAGAACACCGGGGAGCTGTTTTTT. Amino acids: CASSVGRNIQNTGELFF. V and J are TRBV9 and TRBJ2-2; D uncertain. Germline V lookup: CDR1 SGDLS, CDR2 YYNGEE. V was cut by 0 bases and J by 1 base, with 13 bases left in between. The CDR3 is made up of 17 amino acids. The variable domain in full, completed from reference TRBV9 and TRBJ2-2, reads DSGVTQTPKHLITATGQRVTLRCSPRSGDLSVYWYQQSLDQGLQFLIQYYNGEERAKGNILERFSAQQFPDLHSELNLSSLELGDSALYFCASSVGRNIQNTGELFFGEGSRLTVL.

The V gene is TRBV3-1 (or the pseudogene TRBV3-2), the J gene TRBJ2-5; D is unclear. V lost 0 bases and J 7 bases, leaving 12 bases between the germline ends. This CDR3 spans 14 amino acids. Per the germline V gene, CDR1 is LGHDT and CDR2 is YNNKEL (reference sequence). In DNA form, the CDR3 reads TGTGCCAGCAGCCAAGATGCCCAGTCCTGGACCCAGTACTTC. The encoded protein is CASSQDAQSWTQYF.

The rearrangement links TRBV14 to TRBJ2-5; D may be TRBD1 (5 bases). CDR3 length equals 15 residues. Germline V lookup: CDR1 SGHDN, CDR2 FVKESK. Trimming removed 5 bases from V and 2 bases from J, with 15 bases in between. The CDR3 here is CASSVGQGRQETQYF. CDR3 coding DNA: TGTGCCAGCAGCGTTGGGCAGGGTAGGCAAGAGACCCAGTACTTC.

The chain has TRBV5-1 and TRBJ2-4; D is possibly TRBD1 (6 bases). V lost 5 bases and J lost 1, with 13 bases in between. Germline lookup yields CDR1 SGHRS and CDR2 YFSETQ. This CDR3 has 15 amino acids. In DNA form, the CDR3 reads TGCGCCAGCAGAACCACCCAGGGGGCCAAAAACATTCAGTACTTC. This encodes CASRTTQGAKNIQYF.

The chain joins TRBV19 to TRBJ2-7; weak D call: TRBD1 (6 bases). Germline CDR1 and CDR2: LNHDA and SQIVND (reference sequence). CDR3 length equals 11 residues. With 5 bases removed from V and 5 bases from J, the gap between germline ends came to 7 bases. The CDR3 DNA reads as TGTGCCAGTAGTGAGGGGGACGAGCAGTACTTC. It yields the protein CASSEGDEQYF.

The chain carries TRBV6-5 and TRBJ1-1; 11 bases are a match to TRBD1. Germline CDR1 is MNHEY and CDR2 is SVGAGI. CDR3 length equals 14 residues. The V gene end was trimmed by 7 bases and the J gene end by 9 bases; junction bases not matched to a gene: 10. The CDR3 sequence: CASIAGQGVAKAFF. The CDR3 bases are TGTGCCAGCATCGCGGGACAGGGGGTCGCCAAAGCTTTCTTT.

The chain uses TRBV6-2 or TRBV6-3 and TRBJ1-5, with unresolved D. This CDR3 has 13 residues. From germline, CDR1 is MNHEY and CDR2 SVGEGT. Between the trimmed V and J ends, which lost 6 bases and 6 bases, there was a span of 12 bases. The CDR3 DNA reads TGTGCCAGCAGCCTTCGGCCGGGTCAGCCCCAGCATTTT. This sequence encodes CASSLRPGQPQHF.

The chain carries TRBV28 and TRBJ1-3, with TRBD1 matching over 7 bases. The CDR3 length is 17 residues. V was clipped by 3 bases and J by 2 bases; unmatched bases: 10. Looked up from germline, CDR1 is MDHEN and CDR2 is SYDVKM. CDR3 residues: CASSFRQTGSPGNTIYF. CDR3 bases: TGTGCCAGCAGTTTCCGTCAGACAGGGAGTCCTGGAAACACCATATATTTT.

This clone was seen more than once but under ten times. The chain is built from TRBV5-4 and TRBJ2-1; D unresolved. Per germline, CDR1 SGHNT and CDR2 YYREEE (reference sequence). Trimming removed 0 bases from V and 8 bases from J, with 15 bases in between. CDR3 length equals 15 residues. CDR3: CASSLANQDPHEQFF. The CDR3 bases are TGTGCCAGCAGCTTGGCAAACCAGGATCCCCATGAGCAGTTCTTC.

The chain recombines TRBV5-1 with TRBJ2-2; 8 bases match TRBD2. CDR3 length: 17 amino acids. V trimming: 3 bases; J trimming: 5 bases; junction bases outside the gene matches: 12. The germline CDR1 and CDR2 sequences are SGHRS and YFSETQ. The CDR3 protein is CASSSLWSGSRTGELFF. For the CDR3, the DNA is TGCGCCAGCAGCTCCCTGTGGAGCGGGAGTCGGACCGGGGAGCTGTTTTTT.